Presented here are 10 T cell receptor beta chains from one specimen sequenced in a study of CD8 T cells in Susac syndrome (dated by TCRdb to between 2018 and 2021). Library prep was done by the immunoSEQ multiplex PCR assay. RNA was extracted using the RNeasy kit, and roughly 0.5 to 1 ug of the RNA was reverse transcribed with random hexamers. TCRdb trimmed the raw reads at Q25, called clones with MiXCR and kept productive beta chains. Each record represents a unique CDR3 protein, reported with the most common genes and DNA among its rows. For this sample there are about 200,000 distinct CDR3 sequences; roughly nine tenths appear just once. The ten largest account for approximately 0.13% of the sample. Sequenced sample: CD8+ T cells from PBMCs. The receptors were sampled from a human donor with multiple sclerosis.

The genes are TRBV19 and TRBJ2-1; D might be TRBD1 (6 bases). The germline gives CDR1 LNHDA, CDR2 SQIVND (reference sequence). V was cut by 5 bases and J by 6 bases, with 14 bases left in between. This CDR3 has 14 residues. For the CDR3, the DNA is TGTGCCAGTAGTGTACAGGGCCCATTCAATGAGCAGTTCTTC. It encodes CASSVQGPFNEQFF.

The chain links TRBV19 to TRBJ1-6, with TRBD1 matching over 7 bases. J lost 1 base, V lost 7 bases, and 4 bases had no gene match. From germline, CDR1 is LNHDA and CDR2 SQIVND (reference sequence). The CDR3 is 15 residues long. The CDR3 region has the DNA TGTGCCAGTACTCAGGGGGAATCCTATAATTCACCCCTCCACTTT. It yields the protein CASTQGESYNSPLHF.

This clonotype was observed once. The chain is built from TRBV29-1 and TRBJ1-2; 10 bases map to TRBD1. Per germline, CDR1 SQVTM and CDR2 ANQGSEA. Unmatched junction bases numbered 4, after V lost 6 bases and J lost 6 bases. The CDR3 has 12 amino acids. DNA of the CDR3: TGCAGCGTGCCCGGGACAGGGGATGGCTACACCTTC. Protein sequence: CSVPGTGDGYTF.

V and J are TRBV12-3 or TRBV12-4 and TRBJ2-7; 9 positions agree with TRBD1. The ends lost 6 bases at V and 5 bases at J; junction bases unmatched: 11. The CDR3 is 15 amino acids. The CDR3 protein is CASSHTGGAYHEQYF. For the CDR3, the DNA is TGTGCCAGCAGCCATACAGGGGGCGCTTACCACGAGCAGTACTTC.

This chain links TRBV5-1 with TRBJ2-7; tentatively, D is TRBD1 (5 bases). With 0 bases removed from V and 3 bases from J, the gap between germline ends came to 7 bases. Germline V gene sequence: CDR1 SGHRS, CDR2 YFSETQ. CDR3 length: 13 residues. CDR3 loop: CASSLAGRYEQYF. CDR3 sequence (DNA): TGCGCCAGCAGCTTGGCAGGGCGCTACGAGCAGTACTTC.

This chain uses TRBV2 with TRBJ2-7, with D maybe TRBD1 (6 bases). Germline CDR1 is SNHLY and CDR2 is FYNNEI. The CDR3 sequence is 14 residues long. With 3 bases removed from V and 3 bases from J, the gap between germline ends came to 12 bases. CDR3 in amino acids: CASSDDRSDYEQYF. The CDR3 coding sequence is TGTGCCAGCAGTGACGACAGGAGCGACTACGAGCAGTACTTC.

V and J are TRBV6-2 or TRBV6-3 and TRBJ2-1, with D maybe TRBD1 (6 bases). V was shortened by 5 bases and J by 2 bases, with 16 bases between the two germline ends. There are 16 residues in the CDR3. Germline CDR1 and CDR2: MNHEY and SVGEGT. CDR3 sequence reads: CASSPWTAIPYNEQFF. CDR3 coding DNA: TGTGCCAGCAGTCCCTGGACAGCGATCCCCTACAATGAGCAGTTCTTC.

The chain is built from TRBV2 and TRBJ2-5, with 9 nucleotides matching TRBD1. This CDR3 has 15 residues. V shed 4 bases, J shed 0 bases, and the junction held 3 bases outside the gene matches. Germline V gene sequence: CDR1 SNHLY, CDR2 FYNNEI. For the CDR3, the DNA is TGTGCCAGCAGTGTGACAGGGGGGAACCAAGAGACCCAGTACTTC. This sequence encodes CASSVTGGNQETQYF.

The chain has TRBV12-3 or TRBV12-4 and TRBJ2-1; D may be TRBD2 (6 bases). V lost 1 base to trimming and J lost 6 bases, with 10 bases between them. CDR3 length equals 14 residues. The CDR3 DNA reads as TGTGCCAGCAGTTTAGGGGGGAGGATCAATGAGCAGTTCTTC. This translates into CASSLGGRINEQFF.

The chain links TRBV6-1 to TRBJ2-7, with 7 bases identical to TRBD1. The CDR3 totals 15 residues. Per germline, CDR1 MNHNS and CDR2 SASEGT. Losses at the gene ends were 1 base for V and 2 bases for J; bases not matched to a gene: 5. The CDR3 region has the DNA TGTGCCAGCAGTGAAGAGGGGGCTCCCCCCTACGAGCAGTACTTC. Translation gives CASSEEGAPPYEQYF.